The 7 T cell receptor beta chains in this list originate from one sample, sequenced in a study of CD8 T cells in ankylosing spondylitis. No antigen is known for these receptors. TCRdb recomputed calls from the 5' RACE reads with MiXCR, one row per CDR3 protein. The sample shows about 220,000 distinct CDR3 sequences, about 7.3% of them seen only once. Overall study findings and caveats: A TCR beta motif of roughly 8 highly homologous variants appeared characteristic of ankylosing spondylitis blood.

The sample was blood, either unsorted or a sorted T cell fraction (not recorded which). All receptors derive from a male donor with ankylosing spondylitis.

A few counts support this clonotype. This rearrangement joins TRBV9 to TRBJ2-2, with D possibly matching TRBD1 (5 bases). The CDR3 is 14 residues long. From germline, CDR1 is SGDLS and CDR2 YYNGEE. V shed 3 bases and J shed 0 bases, with 6 bases lying between them. The CDR3 sequence is CASSGTTNTGELFF. The CDR3 bases are TGTGCCAGCAGCGGGACAACGAACACCGGGGAGCTGTTTTTT. The whole variable domain, filled in from reference TRBV9 and TRBJ2-2, reads DSGVTQTPKHLITATGQRVTLRCSPRSGDLSVYWYQQSLDQGLQFLIQYYNGEERAKGNILERFSAQQFPDLHSELNLSSLELGDSALYFCASSGTTNTGELFFGEGSRLTVL.

This clonotype appeared a few times. The V and J genes are TRBV9 and TRBJ2-7; no firm D call. V dropped 1 base and J dropped 7 bases, with 15 bases sitting between them. The CDR3 totals 14 residues. In germline, CDR1 is SGDLS, CDR2 YYNGEE. CDR3 nucleotides: TGTGCCAGCAGCGTATATTTCTCCTCTTCAGAGCAGTACTTC. Translating it yields CASSVYFSSSEQYF.

This clonotype was picked up many times. The chain has TRBV12-3 or TRBV12-4 and TRBJ2-1; a possible D gene is TRBD1 (5 bases). V was cut by 6 bases and J by 2 bases, with 14 bases left in between. This CDR3 is built from 15 residues. The DNA of the CDR3 is TGTGCCAGCAGCGACAGATCCGGTACCTACAATGAGCAGTTCTTC. The encoded protein is CASSDRSGTYNEQFF.

V and J are TRBV5-5 and TRBJ2-2, with D possibly matching TRBD1 (5 bases). Looked up from germline, CDR1 is SGHKS and CDR2 is YYEKEE (reference sequence). Trimming pared 5 bases from V and 4 bases from J, leaving 12 bases between. The CDR3 length is 14 residues. The CDR3 loop reads CASRERGITGELFF. The CDR3 nucleotides are TGTGCCAGCAGGGAAAGGGGTATCACCGGGGAGCTGTTTTTT.

The sample holds many counts of this clonotype. The rearrangement links TRBV9 to TRBJ2-3; D tentatively fits TRBD1 or TRBD2 (5 bases each). CDR1 is SGDLS and CDR2 is YYNGEE in the germline V gene. V lost 0 bases and J lost 2, with 7 bases in between. The CDR3 totals 14 residues. As DNA, the CDR3 is TGTGCCAGCAGCGTAGCGGGGCACACAGATACGCAGTATTTT. Encoded protein: CASSVAGHTDTQYF.

The sample holds a few counts of this clonotype. This rearrangement joins TRBV7-9 to TRBJ1-3; D perhaps matches TRBD1 (5 bases). The CDR3 runs to 14 residues. CDR1 SEHNR and CDR2 FQNEAQ come from the germline V gene (reference sequence). Trimming removed 6 bases from V and 11 bases from J, with 20 bases in between. Here the CDR3 reads CASRPGTEIAAIYF. Written as DNA, the CDR3 is TGTGCCAGCAGACCCGGGACCGAGATTGCGGCCATATATTTT.

This clonotype was seen ten or more times. This chain joins TRBV5-1 and TRBJ2-1; 10 nucleotides line up with TRBD2. This CDR3 has 19 amino acids. Germline values: CDR1 SGHRS, CDR2 YFSETQ. The junction had 17 bases not matched to a gene; V was cut back by 4 bases and J by 4 bases. DNA of the CDR3: TGCGCCAGCAGCCCGAGCGGGAGGGGAGGTAAATACGGGTACAATGAGCAGTTCTTC. It is translated as CASSPSGRGGKYGYNEQFF.